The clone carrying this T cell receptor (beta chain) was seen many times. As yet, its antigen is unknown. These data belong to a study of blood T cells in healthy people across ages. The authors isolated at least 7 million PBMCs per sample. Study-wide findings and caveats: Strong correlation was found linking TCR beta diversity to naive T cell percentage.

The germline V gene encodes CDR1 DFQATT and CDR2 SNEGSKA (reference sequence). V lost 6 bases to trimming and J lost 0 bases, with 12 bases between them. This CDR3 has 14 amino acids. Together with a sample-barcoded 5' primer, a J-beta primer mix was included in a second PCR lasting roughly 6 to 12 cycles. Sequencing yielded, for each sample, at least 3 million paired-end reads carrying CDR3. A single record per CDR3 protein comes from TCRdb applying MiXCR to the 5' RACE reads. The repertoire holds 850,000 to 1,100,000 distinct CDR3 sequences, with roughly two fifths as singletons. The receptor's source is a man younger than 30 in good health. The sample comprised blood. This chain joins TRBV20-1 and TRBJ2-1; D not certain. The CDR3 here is CSAPDFSSYNEQFF. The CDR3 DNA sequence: TGCAGTGCCCCCGACTTTAGCTCCTACAATGAGCAGTTCTTC.